This TCR beta chain appears in the sequencing data of a study of T cells in localized non-small cell lung cancer. General study results and limits: Heterogeneity is still possible, as just one tumor region was sequenced. The study linked higher blood T cell density to longer overall survival. Measurement of T cell clonality placed uninvolved adjacent lung highest, above the level in tumor. Among the top 100 tumor clones, a median about 58 appeared in adjacent lung.

As concerns this clone: The antigen remains undetermined.

Libraries were prepared by immunoSEQ multiplex PCR; TCRdb keeps only in-frame clonotypes and omits some of them. This table holds tens of thousands of clones, about four fifths found once. Germline V lookup: CDR1 MGHRA, CDR2 YSYEKL. The ends were cut back, 1 base at V and 0 bases at J, with 11 bases in the middle. This CDR3 is 16 amino acids long. The source of this sequence is a male donor at least 60 years old with stage III squamous cell lung carcinoma. The chain has TRBV4-1 and TRBJ2-3, with D perhaps matching TRBD1 (6 bases). This specimen was peripheral blood, taken before any cancer treatment. The CDR3 is CASSQAQGTSTDTQYF. DNA of the CDR3: TGCGCCAGCAGCCAAGCCCAGGGGACAAGCACAGATACGCAGTATTTT.